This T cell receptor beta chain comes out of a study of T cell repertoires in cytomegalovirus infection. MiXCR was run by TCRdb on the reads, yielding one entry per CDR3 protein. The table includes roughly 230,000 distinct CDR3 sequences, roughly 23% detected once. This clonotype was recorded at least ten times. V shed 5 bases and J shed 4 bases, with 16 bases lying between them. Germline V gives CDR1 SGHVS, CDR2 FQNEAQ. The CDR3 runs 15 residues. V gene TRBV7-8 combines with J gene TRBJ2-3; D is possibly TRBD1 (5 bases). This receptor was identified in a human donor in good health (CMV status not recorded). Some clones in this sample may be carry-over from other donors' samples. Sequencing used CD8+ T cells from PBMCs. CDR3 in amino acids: CASSIGHQGPDTQYF. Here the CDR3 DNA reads TGTGCCAGCAGCATCGGACACCAGGGCCCAGATACGCAGTATTTT.